The TCR beta chain described here comes from a study of blood T cell repertoires in COVID-19. Study details: Researchers got acute and convalescent COVID-19 samples from the United States, Italy and Spain. From T cells, B-cell-depleted T cells, or PBMCs came the material, which was cDNA or gDNA.

Authors' data handling: Reference gene primer amplification yielded estimated nucleated cell counts. Method: immunoSEQ multiplex PCR; TCRdb's copy keeps in-frame clones and lacks some. That table supplies the V and J calls and clone size; D and trimming were determined from the DNA. This table has around 260,000 clones, 85% appearing once. The V and J ends lost 6 bases and 1 base, in that order; junction bases with no gene match: 8. Germline V CDR1 and CDR2: SGHTA, FQGNSA. CDR3 length equals 16 residues. The origin of this receptor is a human donor in a cohort sampled during active COVID-19. The sample consisted of peripheral blood. The J gene is TRBJ2-1, the V gene TRBV7-2; 8 bases align to TRBD1. As DNA, the CDR3 is TGTGCCAGCAGTAGCAGAGGGACAGGATCCTACAATGAGCAGTTCTTC. Amino acid sequence: CASSSRGTGSYNEQFF. Filled out from reference TRBV7-2 and TRBJ2-1, the complete variable domain reads GAGVSQSPSNKVTEKGKDVELRCDPISGHTALYWYRQSLGQGLEFLIYFQGNSAPDKSGLPSDRFSAERTGGSVSTLTIQRTQQEDSAVYLCASSSRGTGSYNEQFFGPGTRLTVL.